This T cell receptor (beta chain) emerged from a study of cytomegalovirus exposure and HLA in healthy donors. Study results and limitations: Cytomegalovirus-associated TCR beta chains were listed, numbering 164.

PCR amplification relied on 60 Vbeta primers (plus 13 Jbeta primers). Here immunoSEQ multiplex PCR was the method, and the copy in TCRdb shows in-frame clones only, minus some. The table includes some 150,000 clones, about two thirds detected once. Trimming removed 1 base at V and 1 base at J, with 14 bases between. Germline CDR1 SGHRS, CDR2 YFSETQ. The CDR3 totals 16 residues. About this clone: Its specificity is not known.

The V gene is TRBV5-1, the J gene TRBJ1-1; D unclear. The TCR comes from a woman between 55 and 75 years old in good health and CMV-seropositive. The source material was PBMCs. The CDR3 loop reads CASSLKPREGNTEAFF. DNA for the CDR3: TGCGCCAGCAGCTTGAAACCCCGGGAAGGGAACACTGAAGCTTTCTTT.